The next 26 T cell receptor beta chains were all read from a single sample in a study of naive and memory T cell subsets. The beta constant-region primer was an equimolar mix of two oligonucleotides covering TRBC1 and TRBC2. Each CDR3 protein is one row after TCRdb ran MiXCR on the UMI-ligation and nested PCR reads. Of around 29,000 distinct CDR3 sequences listed, roughly 10% are singletons. The sequenced sample was effector memory CD4+ T cells from blood. Subset of the sample: effector memory, CD45RA- CD27-. The receptors derive from a human donor in good health.

By share, this clonotype ranks as medium-sized (0.01 to 0.1%). The genes are TRBV7-2 and TRBJ1-4, with unresolved D. V was trimmed by 5 bases and J by 5 bases, leaving 9 bases between them. This CDR3 comprises 13 residues. CDR1 and CDR2 from the germline V gene are SGHTA and FQGNSA. The CDR3 here is CASSIGPNEKLFF. As DNA, the CDR3 is TGTGCCAGCAGCATCGGACCCAATGAAAAACTGTTTTTT.

Relative to its sample, this clonotype is medium-sized. The chain links TRBV3-1 to TRBJ2-2; D gene uncertain. Germline loops: CDR1 LGHDT, CDR2 YNNKEL (reference sequence). This CDR3 has 14 amino acids. V was clipped by 5 bases and J by 2 bases, with 9 bases between them. The CDR3, as DNA: TGTGCCAGCAGCTCCGGCGGCAACACCGGGGAGCTGTTTTTT. It specifies CASSSGGNTGELFF.

This clonotype showed up just a few times. The chain uses TRBV7-2 and TRBJ1-4; tentatively, D is TRBD1 (5 bases). The CDR3 is 14 residues long. Germline CDR1 reads SGHTA; CDR2 reads FQGNSA. The germline V and J ends were trimmed by 6 bases and 8 bases, with 16 bases remaining between them. The CDR3 coding sequence is TGTGCCAGCAGACTGCCGGGCCGGGACGAAAAACTGTTTTTT. Amino acid sequence: CASRLPGRDEKLFF.

This clonotype appeared a few times. The V gene is TRBV6-2 or TRBV6-3, the J gene TRBJ2-3; 11 positions agree with TRBD2. Germline V gene lookup returns CDR1 MNHEY and CDR2 SVGEGT. V lost 5 bases and J lost 0; bases outside the gene matches: 4. This CDR3 region has 16 residues. CDR3 region: CASSLRLAGSTDTQYF. The CDR3 region has the DNA TGTGCCAGCAGTCTACGACTAGCGGGAAGCACAGATACGCAGTATTTT.

The chain links TRBV5-1 to TRBJ2-3; 8 bases are a match to TRBD1. Per the germline V gene, CDR1 is SGHRS and CDR2 is YFSETQ. V dropped 0 bases and J dropped 4; count of bases not matched to a gene: 7. This CDR3 is built from 16 residues. The CDR3 loop is CASSLDGQGSSDTQYF. The CDR3 DNA is TGCGCCAGCAGCTTGGACGGACAGGGATCGTCAGATACGCAGTATTTT.

Here the CDR3 reads CASSPRGRESSYNEQFF. The CDR3 DNA sequence: TGTGCCAGCAGCCCCCGAGGGAGGGAGAGCTCCTACAATGAGCAGTTCTTC. This chain uses TRBV7-2 with TRBJ2-1, with 7 bases matching TRBD2. CDR1 and CDR2 (germline): SGHTA, FQGNSA. The CDR3 is 17 amino acids. The ends lost 5 bases at V and 0 bases at J; junction bases unmatched: 10.

This clonotype was found many times. The chain links TRBV11-2 to TRBJ2-2, with D maybe TRBD1 (6 bases). Germline V lookup: CDR1 SGHAT, CDR2 FQNNGV. The CDR3 is 15 amino acids. V was cut by 6 bases and J by 6 bases, with 17 bases left in between. This CDR3 is CASRRQQGIAGELFF. The CDR3 DNA sequence: TGTGCCAGCAGGCGTCAACAGGGAATCGCCGGGGAGCTGTTTTTT.

There are many counts of this clonotype. This sequence joins TRBV29-1 and TRBJ1-1; D gene unclear. The V gene's germline CDR1 is SQVTM and CDR2 ANQGSEA. This CDR3 has 13 residues. Trimming removed 4 bases from V and 1 base from J, with 10 bases in between. The CDR3 sequence is CSVASTGNTEAFF. In DNA, the CDR3 is TGCAGCGTTGCTAGTACGGGGAACACTGAAGCTTTCTTT.

This clonotype has a handful of counts. V gene TRBV28 combines with J gene TRBJ2-1; D uncertain. The V end was cut by 2 bases, the J end by 0 bases, with 11 bases between. CDR1 MDHEN and CDR2 SYDVKM come from the germline V gene. The CDR3 sequence is 16 residues long. DNA for the CDR3: TGTGCCAGCAGTTTACCTCGCCTAAGCTCCTACAATGAGCAGTTCTTC. It translates to CASSLPRLSSYNEQFF.

This clonotype occurred a few times. J is TRBJ2-7 and V is TRBV14; 11 bases are shared with TRBD1. The CDR3 has 15 amino acids. Per the germline V gene, CDR1 is SGHDN and CDR2 is FVKESK. V lost 5 bases to trimming and J lost 3 bases; unmatched junction nucleotides: 6. The CDR3 loop is CASSSRGTGGYEQYF. Written as DNA, the CDR3 is TGTGCCAGCAGCTCCAGGGGGACAGGGGGCTACGAGCAGTACTTC.

V is TRBV5-4 and J is TRBJ1-3, with 7 bases lining up with TRBD1. This CDR3 has 15 amino acids. With 4 bases clipped from V and 3 bases from J, the junction kept 7 bases outside the gene matches. Looked up from germline, CDR1 is SGHNT and CDR2 is YYREEE (reference sequence). The CDR3: CASSPPGQIGNTIYF. In DNA form, the CDR3 reads TGTGCCAGCAGCCCCCCGGGACAGATTGGAAACACCATATATTTT.

Many counts were recorded for this clonotype. The chain recombines TRBV5-5 with TRBJ2-1; D possibly corresponds to TRBD2 (6 bases). In germline, CDR1 is SGHKS, CDR2 YYEKEE (reference sequence). This CDR3 has 17 residues. The V and J ends lost 5 bases and 0 bases respectively, with 18 bases between them. The CDR3 DNA sequence: TGTGCCAGCAGGCTAAGGGGTAGCGGAAGCTCCTACAATGAGCAGTTCTTC. It codes for CASRLRGSGSSYNEQFF.

The table lists this clonotype with many counts. The J gene is TRBJ1-3, the V gene TRBV12-2; TRBD1, the D gene given by the table, was not confirmed from the DNA. TRBV12-2 represents a pseudogene. The CDR3 totals 18 residues. CDR3 nucleotide sequence: TGTGCAAGTCGCCCAATCCAGGACAGCTCCCTTTCGGGAAACACCATATATTTT. Translation: CASRPIQDSSLSGNTIYF.

This clonotype appeared many times. The chain carries TRBV29-1 and TRBJ2-3, with D maybe TRBD1 (5 bases). In germline, CDR1 is SQVTM, CDR2 ANQGSEA. V was trimmed by 4 bases and J by 4 bases, leaving 9 bases between them. The CDR3 loop spans 12 amino acids. CDR3 DNA sequence: TGCAGCGTTGCGGTGGGGCCAGATACGCAGTATTTT. It specifies CSVAVGPDTQYF.

This rearrangement joins TRBV5-4 to TRBJ1-5; 8 nucleotides match TRBD1. There are 15 residues in the CDR3. Unmatched junction bases numbered 5, after V lost 4 bases and J lost 2 bases. From germline, CDR1 is SGHNT and CDR2 YYREEE (reference sequence). The CDR3: CASSPGGPGNQPQHF. The CDR3, as DNA: TGTGCCAGCAGCCCAGGGGGCCCGGGCAATCAGCCCCAGCATTTT. Using reference TRBV5-4 and TRBJ1-5 for the parts outside the CDR3, the full variable domain is ETGVTQSPTHLIKTRGQQVTLRCSSQSGHNTVSWYQQALGQGPQFIFQYYREEENGRGNFPPRFSGLQFPNYSSELNVNALELDDSALYLCASSPGGPGNQPQHFGDGTRLSIL.

Many counts were recorded for this clonotype. The CDR3 DNA sequence: TGTGCCAGCTCACCACGATCGCGAGAAGAGACCCAGTACTTC. Protein: CASSPRSREETQYF. The V gene is TRBV18, the J gene TRBJ2-5; D unclear. CDR1 is KGHSH and CDR2 is LQKENI in the germline V gene. The germline V and J ends were trimmed by 1 base and 3 bases, with 9 bases remaining between them. The CDR3 has 14 amino acids.

This clonotype was found a few times. The gene calls are TRBV12-3 or TRBV12-4 and TRBJ2-1; D remains unclear. This CDR3 contains 12 residues. V dropped 1 base and J dropped 9 bases, with 7 bases sitting between them. The CDR3 DNA follows: TGTGCCAGCAGTTTAGGGTTAGGTGAGCAGTTCTTC. Amino acids: CASSLGLGEQFF.

This clonotype turned up a few times. The chain carries TRBV5-6 and TRBJ2-2; 11 nucleotides agree with TRBD2. Germline V lookup: CDR1 SGHDT, CDR2 YYEEEE. V was clipped by 1 base and J by 4 bases; unmatched bases: 0. CDR3 length: 15 residues. DNA for the CDR3: TGTGCCAGCAGCTTGCTAGCGGGGGGCACCGGGGAGCTGTTTTTT. Its protein product is CASSLLAGGTGELFF.

The CDR3 protein is CASSFTRGGSPLHF. In nucleotides, the CDR3 is TGTGCCAGCAGTTTTACCCGGGGAGGCTCACCCCTCCACTTT. The chain uses TRBV27 and TRBJ1-6; D gene uncertain. V lost 3 bases, J lost 10 bases, and 13 bases lay in between. Germline values: CDR1 MNHEY, CDR2 SMNVEV (reference sequence). CDR3 length: 14 amino acids.

This clonotype was counted ten times or more. The genes are TRBV6-1 and TRBJ1-1; no clear D. Trimming removed 8 bases from V and 0 bases from J, with 13 bases in between. In germline, CDR1 is MNHNS, CDR2 SASEGT. The CDR3 spans 14 residues. CDR3 sequence: CASQAGTLNTEAFF. CDR3 nucleotide sequence: TGTGCCAGCCAAGCGGGCACCCTGAACACTGAAGCTTTCTTT.

The sample holds a few counts of this clonotype. The J gene is TRBJ1-6, the V gene TRBV19, with 9 bases that match TRBD1. Germline V gene lookup returns CDR1 LNHDA and CDR2 SQIVND (reference sequence). Trimming at V came to 5 bases and at J to 9 bases, leaving 5 bases not matched to a gene. The CDR3 has 14 residues. CDR3 sequence reads: CASSPRDRVSPLHF. CDR3 in DNA: TGTGCCAGTAGTCCCCGGGACAGGGTTTCACCCCTCCACTTT.

The gene calls are TRBV20-1 and TRBJ1-6; the match to TRBD1 covers 7 bases. J gave up 6 bases and V 5 bases, and 7 bases lay outside the gene matches. CDR3 length: 14 residues. The germline V gene encodes CDR1 DFQATT and CDR2 SNEGSKA (reference sequence). The CDR3 DNA follows: TGCAGTGCTGCCCGGGACAGACTTAATTCACCCCTCCACTTT. It codes for CSAARDRLNSPLHF.

This clonotype has ten or more counts. The genes are TRBV6-6 and TRBJ1-2; D is unclear. CDR1 and CDR2 from the germline V gene are MNHNY and SVGAGI (reference sequence). The CDR3 totals 15 residues. Trimming cost V 1 base and J 4 bases, with 13 bases left between them. CDR3 residues: CASSYLGQPAYGYTF. The CDR3 DNA reads as TGTGCCAGCAGTTACTTAGGCCAGCCAGCCTATGGCTACACCTTC.

This clonotype was observed at least ten times. The CDR3 loop reads CASSLMAGSYEQYF. In DNA form, the CDR3 reads TGTGCCAGCAGCTTAATGGCAGGGTCCTACGAGCAGTACTTC. The chain employs TRBV7-9 and TRBJ2-7; D is perhaps TRBD1 (5 bases). The germline CDR1 and CDR2 sequences are SEHNR and FQNEAQ (reference sequence). V was clipped by 2 bases and J by 1 base, with 9 bases between them. The CDR3 consists of 14 residues. Complete variable domain (other parts from reference TRBV7-9 and TRBJ2-7): DTGVSQNPRHKITKRGQNVTFRCDPISEHNRLYWYRQTLGQGPEFLTYFQNEAQLEKSRLLSDRFSAERPKGSFSTLEIQRTEQGDSAMYLCASSLMAGSYEQYFGPGTRLTVT.

The chain recombines TRBV7-9 with TRBJ2-3, with TRBD2 matching over 7 bases. CDR3 size: 14 residues. Germline V gene data show CDR1 as SEHNR and CDR2 as FQNEAQ (reference sequence). V lost 5 bases to trimming and J lost 0 bases; unmatched junction nucleotides: 2. The DNA for the CDR3 is TGTGCCAGCAGCCCTAGCGGTAGCACAGATACGCAGTATTTT. It yields the protein CASSPSGSTDTQYF. Together with reference TRBV7-9 and TRBJ2-3, the CDR3 gives the full variable domain: DTGVSQNPRHKITKRGQNVTFRCDPISEHNRLYWYRQTLGQGPEFLTYFQNEAQLEKSRLLSDRFSAERPKGSFSTLEIQRTEQGDSAMYLCASSPSGSTDTQYFGPGTRLTVL.

V is TRBV6-2 or TRBV6-3 and J is TRBJ1-1; D ambiguous. Germline V CDR1 and CDR2: MNHEY, SVGEGT. The CDR3 has 15 amino acids. Between the trimmed V and J ends, which lost 10 bases and 0 bases, there was a span of 18 bases. This CDR3 reads CATHGLRGVNTEAFF. The DNA for the CDR3 is TGTGCCACCCATGGGCTTCGAGGAGTGAACACTGAAGCTTTCTTT.